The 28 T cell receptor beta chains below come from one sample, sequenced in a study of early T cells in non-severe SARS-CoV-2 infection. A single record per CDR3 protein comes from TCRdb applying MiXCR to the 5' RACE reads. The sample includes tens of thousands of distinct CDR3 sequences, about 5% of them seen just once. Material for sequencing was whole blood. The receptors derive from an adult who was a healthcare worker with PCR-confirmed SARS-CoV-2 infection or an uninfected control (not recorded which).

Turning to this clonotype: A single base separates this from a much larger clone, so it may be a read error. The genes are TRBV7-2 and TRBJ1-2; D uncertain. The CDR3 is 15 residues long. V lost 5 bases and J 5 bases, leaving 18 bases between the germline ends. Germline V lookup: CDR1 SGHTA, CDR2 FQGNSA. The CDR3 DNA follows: TGTGCCAGCAGCCCCGAACCCCTTGGGCCGTATGGCTACACCTTC. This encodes CASSPEPLGPYGYTF.

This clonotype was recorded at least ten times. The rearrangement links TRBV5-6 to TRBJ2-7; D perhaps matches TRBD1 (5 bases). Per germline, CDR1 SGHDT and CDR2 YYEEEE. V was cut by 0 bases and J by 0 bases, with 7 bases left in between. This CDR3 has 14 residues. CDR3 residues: CASSLGTYSYEQYF. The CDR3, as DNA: TGTGCCAGCAGCTTGGGGACATACTCCTACGAGCAGTACTTC.

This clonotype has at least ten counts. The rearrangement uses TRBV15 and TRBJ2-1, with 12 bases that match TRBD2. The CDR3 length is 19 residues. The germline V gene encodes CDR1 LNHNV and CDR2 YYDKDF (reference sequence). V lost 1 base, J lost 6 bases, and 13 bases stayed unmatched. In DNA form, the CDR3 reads TGTGCCACCAGCAGAGGTCTAGCGGGAGGGCCGGTATTGCGCAATGAGCAGTTCTTC. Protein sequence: CATSRGLAGGPVLRNEQFF. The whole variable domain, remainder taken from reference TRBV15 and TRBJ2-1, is DAMVIQNPRYQVTQFGKPVTLSCSQTLNHNVMYWYQQKSSQAPKLLFHYYDKDFNNEADTPDNFQSRRPNTSFCFLDIRSPGLGDTAMYLCATSRGLAGGPVLRNEQFFGPGTRLTVL.

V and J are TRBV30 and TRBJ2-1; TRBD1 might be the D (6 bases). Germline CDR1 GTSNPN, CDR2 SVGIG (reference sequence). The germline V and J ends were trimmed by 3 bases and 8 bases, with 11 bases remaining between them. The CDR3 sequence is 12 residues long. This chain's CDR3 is CAWSRQVDEQFF. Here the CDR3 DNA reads TGTGCCTGGAGCCGACAGGTCGATGAGCAGTTCTTC.

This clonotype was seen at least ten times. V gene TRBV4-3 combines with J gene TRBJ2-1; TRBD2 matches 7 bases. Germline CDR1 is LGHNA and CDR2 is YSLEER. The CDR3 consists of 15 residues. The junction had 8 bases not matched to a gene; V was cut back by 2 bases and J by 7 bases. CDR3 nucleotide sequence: TGCGCCAGCAGCCAACCGGGACTACCGACTAATGAGCAGTTCTTC. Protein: CASSQPGLPTNEQFF.

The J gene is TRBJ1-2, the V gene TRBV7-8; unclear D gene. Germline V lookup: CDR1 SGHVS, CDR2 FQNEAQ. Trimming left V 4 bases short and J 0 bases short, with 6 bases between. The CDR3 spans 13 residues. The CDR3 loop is CASSYEPNYGYTF. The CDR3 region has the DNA TGTGCCAGCAGCTATGAGCCTAACTATGGCTACACCTTC.

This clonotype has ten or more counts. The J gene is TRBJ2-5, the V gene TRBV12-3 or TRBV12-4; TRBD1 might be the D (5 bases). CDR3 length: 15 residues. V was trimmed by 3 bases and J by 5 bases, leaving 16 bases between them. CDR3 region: CASSFSLAGLETQYF. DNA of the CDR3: TGTGCCAGCAGTTTCTCCCTGGCAGGGCTTGAGACCCAGTACTTC.

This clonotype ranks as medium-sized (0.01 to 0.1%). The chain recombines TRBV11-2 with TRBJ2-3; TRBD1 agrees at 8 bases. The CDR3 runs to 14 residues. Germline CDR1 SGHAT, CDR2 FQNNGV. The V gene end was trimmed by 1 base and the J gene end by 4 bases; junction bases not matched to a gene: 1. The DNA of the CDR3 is TGTGCCAGCAGCTTAGGGGACAGGCCAGATACGCAGTATTTT. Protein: CASSLGDRPDTQYF.

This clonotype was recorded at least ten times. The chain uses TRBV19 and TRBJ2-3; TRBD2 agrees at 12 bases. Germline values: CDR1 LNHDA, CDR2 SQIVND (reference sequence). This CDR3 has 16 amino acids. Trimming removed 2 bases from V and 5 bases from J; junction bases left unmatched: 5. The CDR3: CASSISLAGGLDTQYF. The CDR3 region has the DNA TGTGCCAGTAGTATAAGTCTAGCGGGAGGGCTAGATACGCAGTATTTT.

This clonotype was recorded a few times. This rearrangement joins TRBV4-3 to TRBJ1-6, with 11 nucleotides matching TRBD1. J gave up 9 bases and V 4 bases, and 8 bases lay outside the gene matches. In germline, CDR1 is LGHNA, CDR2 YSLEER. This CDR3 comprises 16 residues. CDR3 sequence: CASSPDPGTGGSPLHF. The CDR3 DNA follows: TGCGCCAGCAGCCCTGACCCCGGGACAGGGGGTTCACCCCTCCACTTT.

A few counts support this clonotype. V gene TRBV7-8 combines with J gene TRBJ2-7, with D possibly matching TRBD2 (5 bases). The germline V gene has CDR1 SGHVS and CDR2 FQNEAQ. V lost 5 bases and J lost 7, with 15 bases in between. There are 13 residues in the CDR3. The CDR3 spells CASSRGLVGEQYF. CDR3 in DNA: TGTGCCAGCAGCCGAGGGTTGGTAGGGGAGCAGTACTTC.

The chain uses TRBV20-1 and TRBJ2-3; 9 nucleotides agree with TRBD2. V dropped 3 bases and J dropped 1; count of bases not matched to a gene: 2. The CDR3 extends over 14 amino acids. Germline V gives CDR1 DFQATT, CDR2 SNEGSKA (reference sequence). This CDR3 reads CSASVAGGTDTQYF. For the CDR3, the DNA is TGCAGTGCTAGTGTAGCGGGGGGCACAGATACGCAGTATTTT.

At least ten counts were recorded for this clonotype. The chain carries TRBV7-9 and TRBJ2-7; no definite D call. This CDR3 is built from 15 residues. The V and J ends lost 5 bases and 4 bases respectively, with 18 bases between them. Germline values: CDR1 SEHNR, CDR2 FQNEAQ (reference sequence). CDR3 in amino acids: CASSRPTPDGYEQYF. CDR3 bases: TGTGCCAGCAGCCGTCCCACACCCGACGGTTACGAGCAGTACTTC. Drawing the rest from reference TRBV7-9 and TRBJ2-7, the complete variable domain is DTGVSQNPRHKITKRGQNVTFRCDPISEHNRLYWYRQTLGQGPEFLTYFQNEAQLEKSRLLSDRFSAERPKGSFSTLEIQRTEQGDSAMYLCASSRPTPDGYEQYFGPGTRLTVT.

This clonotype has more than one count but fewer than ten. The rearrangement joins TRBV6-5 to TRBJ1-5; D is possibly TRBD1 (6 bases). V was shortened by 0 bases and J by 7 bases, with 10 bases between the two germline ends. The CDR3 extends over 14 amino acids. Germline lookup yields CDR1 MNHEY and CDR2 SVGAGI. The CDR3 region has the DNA TGTGCCAGCAGTTACTCCTGGGGACAACAGCCCCAGCATTTT. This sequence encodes CASSYSWGQQPQHF.

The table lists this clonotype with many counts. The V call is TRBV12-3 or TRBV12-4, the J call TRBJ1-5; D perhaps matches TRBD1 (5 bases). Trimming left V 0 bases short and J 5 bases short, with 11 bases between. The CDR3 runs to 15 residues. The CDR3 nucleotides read TGTGCCAGCAGTTTAGCGCATTTGGGGGATCAGCCCCAGCATTTT. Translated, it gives CASSLAHLGDQPQHF.

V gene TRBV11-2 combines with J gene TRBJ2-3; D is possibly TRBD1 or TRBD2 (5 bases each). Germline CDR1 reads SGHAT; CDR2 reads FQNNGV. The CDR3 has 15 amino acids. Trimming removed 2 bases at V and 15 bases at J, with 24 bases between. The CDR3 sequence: CASSLRGRGADTYYF. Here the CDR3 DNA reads TGTGCCAGCAGCTTACGTGGGAGAGGGGCAGATACGTACTATTTT. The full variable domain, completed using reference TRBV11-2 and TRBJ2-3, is EAGVAQSPRYKIIEKRQSVAFWCNPISGHATLYWYQQILGQGPKLLIQFQNNGVVDDSQLPKDRFSAERLKGVDSTLKIQPAKLEDSAVYLCASSLRGRGADTYYFGPGTRLTVL.

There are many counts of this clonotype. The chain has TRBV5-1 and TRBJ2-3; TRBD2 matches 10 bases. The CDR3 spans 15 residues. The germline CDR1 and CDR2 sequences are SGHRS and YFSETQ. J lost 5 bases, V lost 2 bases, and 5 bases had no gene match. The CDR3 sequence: CASSFLAGVLDTQYF. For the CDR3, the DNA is TGCGCCAGCAGCTTCCTAGCGGGAGTTCTAGATACGCAGTATTTT.

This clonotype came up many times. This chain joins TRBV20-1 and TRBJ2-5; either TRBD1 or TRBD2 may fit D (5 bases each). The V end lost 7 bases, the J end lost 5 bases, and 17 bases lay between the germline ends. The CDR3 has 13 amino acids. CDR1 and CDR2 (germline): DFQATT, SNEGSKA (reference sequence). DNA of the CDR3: TGCAGTGTTACGACTGGGGGAGATGAGACCCAGTACTTC. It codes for CSVTTGGDETQYF.

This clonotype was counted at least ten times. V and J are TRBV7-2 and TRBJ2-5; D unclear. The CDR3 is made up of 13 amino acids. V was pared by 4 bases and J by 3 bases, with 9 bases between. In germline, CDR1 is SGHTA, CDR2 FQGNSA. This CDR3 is CASSSRPEETQYF. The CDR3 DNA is TGTGCCAGCAGCTCCCGTCCTGAAGAGACCCAGTACTTC.

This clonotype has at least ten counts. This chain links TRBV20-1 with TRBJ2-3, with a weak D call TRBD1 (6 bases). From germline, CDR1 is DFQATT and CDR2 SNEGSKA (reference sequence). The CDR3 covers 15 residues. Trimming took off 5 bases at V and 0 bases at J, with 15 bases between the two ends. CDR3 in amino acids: CSAPSGTLSTDTQYF. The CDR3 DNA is TGCAGTGCTCCCAGTGGGACACTTAGCACAGATACGCAGTATTTT.

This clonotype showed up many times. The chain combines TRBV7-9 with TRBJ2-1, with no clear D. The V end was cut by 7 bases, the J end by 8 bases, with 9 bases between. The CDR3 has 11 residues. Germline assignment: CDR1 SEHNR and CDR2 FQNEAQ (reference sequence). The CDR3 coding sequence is TGTGCCAGCACCATTGGCCATGAGCAGTTCTTC. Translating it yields CASTIGHEQFF.

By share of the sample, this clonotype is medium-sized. CDR3 DNA: TGTGCCAGCTCACCAGGACAGGTACCCAATGAGCAGTTCTTC. Residues: CASSPGQVPNEQFF. The J gene is TRBJ2-1, the V gene TRBV18; 7 bases line up with TRBD1. The trim removed 2 bases at V and 6 bases at J, leaving 4 bases unmatched. Germline V gives CDR1 KGHSH, CDR2 LQKENI. The CDR3 has 14 amino acids.

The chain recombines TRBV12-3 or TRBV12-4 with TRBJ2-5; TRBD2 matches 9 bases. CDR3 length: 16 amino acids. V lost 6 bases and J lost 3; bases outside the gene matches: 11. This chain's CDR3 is CASSRISGGTEETQYF. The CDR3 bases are TGTGCCAGCAGCCGGATTAGCGGGGGCACTGAAGAGACCCAGTACTTC.

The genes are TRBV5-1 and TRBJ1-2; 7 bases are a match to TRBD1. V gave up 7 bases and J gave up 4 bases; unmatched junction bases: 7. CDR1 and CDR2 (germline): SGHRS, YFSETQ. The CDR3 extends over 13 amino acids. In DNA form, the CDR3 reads TGCGCCAGCCGACAGGGAACTTCCTATGGCTACACCTTC. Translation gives CASRQGTSYGYTF.

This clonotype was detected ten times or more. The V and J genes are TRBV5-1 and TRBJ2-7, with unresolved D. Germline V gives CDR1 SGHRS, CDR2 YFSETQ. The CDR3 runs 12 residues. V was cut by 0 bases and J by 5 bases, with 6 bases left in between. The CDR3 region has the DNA TGCGCCAGCAGCTTGGGGAAAGACGAGCAGTACTTC. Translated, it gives CASSLGKDEQYF. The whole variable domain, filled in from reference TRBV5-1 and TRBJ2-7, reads KAGVTQTPRYLIKTRGQQVTLSCSPISGHRSVSWYQQTPGQGLQFLFEYFSETQRNKGNFPGRFSGRQFSNSRSEMNVSTLELGDSALYLCASSLGKDEQYFGPGTRLTVT.

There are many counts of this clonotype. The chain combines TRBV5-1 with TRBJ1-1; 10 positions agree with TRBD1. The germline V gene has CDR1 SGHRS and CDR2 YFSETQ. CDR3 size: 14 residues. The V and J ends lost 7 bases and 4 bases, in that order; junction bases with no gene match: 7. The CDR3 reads CASAHGTGVTEAFF. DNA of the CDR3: TGCGCCAGCGCACACGGGACAGGGGTCACTGAAGCTTTCTTT.

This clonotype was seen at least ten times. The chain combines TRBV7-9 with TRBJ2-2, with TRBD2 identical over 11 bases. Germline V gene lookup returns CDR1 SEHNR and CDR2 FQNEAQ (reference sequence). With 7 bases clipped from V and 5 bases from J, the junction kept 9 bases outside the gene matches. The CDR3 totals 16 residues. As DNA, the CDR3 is TGTGCCAGCACCCCACCTGGGACTAGCGGAACCGGGGAGCTGTTTTTT. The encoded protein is CASTPPGTSGTGELFF.

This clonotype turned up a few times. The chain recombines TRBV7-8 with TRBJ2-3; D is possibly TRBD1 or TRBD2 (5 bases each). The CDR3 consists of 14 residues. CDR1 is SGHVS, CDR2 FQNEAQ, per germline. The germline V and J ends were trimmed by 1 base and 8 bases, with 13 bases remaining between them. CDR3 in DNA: TGTGCCAGCAGCTTAGGACAGAGTCGGGGTACGCAGTATTTT. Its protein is CASSLGQSRGTQYF.